This TCR beta chain came from a study of metastatic and nonmetastatic thyroid tumors. This CDR3 is built from 13 residues. CDR1 is DFQATT, CDR2 SNEGSKA, per germline (reference sequence). As regards this clone: With a much larger clone just one base away, this may be a read error.

Thyroid surgery had not been preceded by any treatment in any patient. TCRdb re-called the PCR reads via MiXCR. This sample has some 33,000 clones, with around 23% found just once. The TCR originated in a male donor with papillary thyroid cancer or a benign thyroid nodule (not recorded which). Some clones in this sample may be carry-over from other donors' samples. The material sequenced was tumor tissue. The chain combines TRBV20-1 with TRBJ2-7, with D maybe TRBD2 (5 bases). The CDR3 nucleotides read TGCAGTGTTAGAGCGGTCTTAGTTGGAGAGCAGTACTTC. This sequence encodes CSVRAVLVGEQYF.